The 2 T cell receptor beta chains listed next were all sequenced from one sample in a study of cytomegalovirus exposure and HLA in healthy donors. TCRdb's table, derived via immunoSEQ multiplex PCR, lists solely in-frame clones and lacks some. The table has some 290,000 clones, roughly 88% seen once; the top ten hold approximately 0.95%. Sequenced material: PBMCs. These receptors were taken from a man aged 25 to 40 in good health and CMV-seronegative.

V gene TRBV18 combines with J gene TRBJ2-2, with a weak D call TRBD2 (5 bases). The CDR3 runs 14 residues. Trimming removed 3 bases at V and 5 bases at J, with 10 bases between. Germline V lookup: CDR1 KGHSH, CDR2 LQKENI. The CDR3 DNA sequence: TGTGCCAGCTCACCCCCCCGGGGAACCGGGGAGCTGTTTTTT. Its translation is CASSPPRGTGELFF.

This chain joins TRBV6-1 and TRBJ1-2; D remains ambiguous. Germline CDR1 and CDR2: MNHNS and SASEGT. The CDR3 consists of 15 residues. The V gene lost 0 bases and the J gene lost 0 bases, with 8 bases spanning the gap. For the CDR3, the DNA is TGTGCCAGCAGTGAAGCGGAGGTAGCTAACTATGGCTACACCTTC. This translates into CASSEAEVANYGYTF.